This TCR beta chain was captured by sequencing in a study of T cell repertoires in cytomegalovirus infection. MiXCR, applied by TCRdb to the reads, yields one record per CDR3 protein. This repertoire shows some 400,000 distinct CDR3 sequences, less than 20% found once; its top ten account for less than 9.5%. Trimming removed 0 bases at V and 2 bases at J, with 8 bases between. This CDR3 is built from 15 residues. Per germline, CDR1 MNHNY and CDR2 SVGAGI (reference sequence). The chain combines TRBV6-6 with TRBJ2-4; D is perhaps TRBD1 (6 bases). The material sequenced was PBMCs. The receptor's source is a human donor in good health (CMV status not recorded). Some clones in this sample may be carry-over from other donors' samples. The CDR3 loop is CASSYSQGSKNIQYF. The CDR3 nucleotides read TGTGCCAGCAGTTACTCTCAGGGGTCCAAAAACATTCAGTACTTC.